These 27 T cell receptor beta chains were sequenced from one sample in a study of blood T cell repertoires in COVID-19. Some clones are missing from TCRdb's copy, which holds only in-frame ones; the method was immunoSEQ multiplex PCR. This table has more than 95,000 clones, about 92% appearing once. The sample comprised peripheral blood. The receptor source for this set is a woman older than 75 in a cohort sampled during active COVID-19.

This chain links TRBV9 with TRBJ2-1; 11 nucleotides align to TRBD1. J gave up 9 bases and V 4 bases, and 6 bases lay outside the gene matches. CDR3 length equals 14 residues. Germline lookup yields CDR1 SGDLS and CDR2 YYNGEE. DNA of the CDR3: TGTGCCAGCAGCCCGGACAGGGGGCAGGGTGAGCAGTTCTTC. It translates to CASSPDRGQGEQFF.

This sequence joins TRBV20-1 and TRBJ1-2, with a possible D match to TRBD1 (5 bases). CDR1 is DFQATT, CDR2 SNEGSKA, per germline (reference sequence). V was pared by 3 bases and J by 0 bases, with 11 bases between. CDR3 size: 14 residues. CDR3 in amino acids: CSASRAGTNYGYTF. CDR3 coding DNA: TGCAGTGCTAGTAGGGCAGGGACTAACTATGGCTACACCTTC.

V and J are TRBV7-2 and TRBJ1-1; D remains ambiguous. The CDR3 is 12 residues long. The germline V gene has CDR1 SGHTA and CDR2 FQGNSA. Trimming cost V 2 bases and J 6 bases, with 7 bases left between them. DNA for the CDR3: TGTGCCAGCAGCTTACGGGGAGCTGAAGCTTTCTTT. Protein: CASSLRGAEAFF.

The chain has TRBV6-1 and TRBJ2-5; TRBD1 is a possible D gene (6 bases). The V gene lost 2 bases and the J gene lost 4 bases, with 14 bases spanning the gap. The CDR3 covers 15 residues. Germline lookup yields CDR1 MNHNS and CDR2 SASEGT. The chain's CDR3 is CASSELSTGRETQYF. DNA of the CDR3: TGTGCCAGCAGTGAACTCAGCACAGGGCGAGAGACCCAGTACTTC.

This clone was seen a handful of times. The chain carries TRBV11-1 and TRBJ2-7; TRBD1 aligns across 8 bases. With V trimmed by 5 bases and J by 1 base, 7 bases remained unmatched. The germline V gene encodes CDR1 SGHAT and CDR2 FQDESV (reference sequence). CDR3 length equals 15 residues. CDR3 nucleotides: TGTGCCAGCAGCCGGGACAGGACGGGATCCTACGAGCAGTACTTC. The encoded protein is CASSRDRTGSYEQYF.

This sequence joins TRBV19 and TRBJ2-2; 7 nucleotides match TRBD1. From germline, CDR1 is LNHDA and CDR2 SQIVND (reference sequence). The CDR3 totals 15 residues. V dropped 4 bases and J dropped 2; count of bases not matched to a gene: 4. CDR3 DNA: TGTGCCAGTAGTACCAGGGACAGAAACACCGGGGAGCTGTTTTTT. Translation gives CASSTRDRNTGELFF. The whole variable domain, filled in from reference TRBV19 and TRBJ2-2, reads DGGITQSPKYLFRKEGQNVTLSCEQNLNHDAMYWYRQDPGQGLRLIYYSQIVNDFQKGDIAEGYSVSREKKESFPLTVTSAQKNPTAFYLCASSTRDRNTGELFFGEGSRLTVL.

The count of this clone is one. The V gene is TRBV11-2, the J gene TRBJ2-1; 9 bases are a match to TRBD1. The CDR3 runs to 15 residues. Losses at the gene ends were 3 bases for V and 4 bases for J; bases not matched to a gene: 4. Germline V gene lookup returns CDR1 SGHAT and CDR2 FQNNGV. The CDR3 spells CASSFTGTGYNEQFF. CDR3 in DNA: TGTGCCAGCAGCTTTACAGGGACAGGGTACAATGAGCAGTTCTTC.

This clone has just a few counts. The CDR3 DNA reads as TGTGCCAGCCGGGGACAGGGGCCCACCGGGGAGCTGTTTTTT. This sequence encodes CASRGQGPTGELFF. The chain carries TRBV6-5 and TRBJ2-2; 10 nucleotides line up with TRBD1. CDR3 length equals 14 residues. J gave up 4 bases and V 8 bases, and 4 bases lay outside the gene matches. From germline, CDR1 is MNHEY and CDR2 SVGAGI.

The chain carries TRBV6-5 and TRBJ2-5; 11 nucleotides line up with TRBD2. CDR3 length: 14 amino acids. The V segment lost 6 bases and the J segment 4 bases; nucleotides outside the gene matches: 4. Per the germline V gene, CDR1 is MNHEY and CDR2 is SVGAGI. CDR3 sequence reads: CASSSGLAGETQYF. Here the CDR3 DNA reads TGTGCCAGCAGCAGTGGACTAGCGGGAGAGACCCAGTACTTC.

This chain connects TRBV7-6 to TRBJ2-7; 15 bases match TRBD2. In germline, CDR1 is SGHVS, CDR2 FNYEAQ. Trimming took 5 bases from V and 3 from J; bases not matched to a gene: 11. This CDR3 contains 18 residues. The CDR3 nucleotides read TGTGCCAGCAGCCCAACCCCGGGACTAGCGGGAGGAAACTACGAGCAGTACTTC. Translated: CASSPTPGLAGGNYEQYF.

The rearrangement uses TRBV5-5 and TRBJ1-5, with D unclear. The CDR3 spans 16 residues. Trimming removed 2 bases from V and 0 bases from J, with 12 bases in between. Germline CDR1 and CDR2: SGHKS and YYEKEE (reference sequence). This CDR3 is CASSFEVSYSNQPQHF. The CDR3 nucleotides are TGTGCCAGCAGCTTTGAGGTTTCCTATAGCAATCAGCCCCAGCATTTT.

The chain links TRBV2 to TRBJ2-1; D is unresolved. Germline CDR1 is SNHLY and CDR2 is FYNNEI. V was cut by 5 bases and J by 5 bases, with 7 bases left in between. This CDR3 region has 12 residues. The CDR3 region has the DNA TGTGCCAGCAGTTACACAGACAATGAGCAGTTCTTC. It is translated as CASSYTDNEQFF.

V gene TRBV4-1 combines with J gene TRBJ2-7, with D tentatively TRBD2 (5 bases). The V gene's germline CDR1 is MGHRA and CDR2 YSYEKL. The CDR3 has 16 amino acids. Trimming stripped 3 bases from V and 0 bases from J, with 15 bases between. DNA of the CDR3: TGCGCCAGCAGCCATCTGAGCGGTCAATACTCCTACGAGCAGTACTTC. This sequence encodes CASSHLSGQYSYEQYF.

This clone appeared a single time. The chain combines TRBV19 with TRBJ2-3; the match to TRBD1 covers 7 bases. V trimming: 5 bases; J trimming: 4 bases; junction bases outside the gene matches: 6. The germline gives CDR1 LNHDA, CDR2 SQIVND (reference sequence). The CDR3 sequence is 14 residues long. In nucleotides, the CDR3 is TGTGCCAGTAGTCGCGACAGGGTATCAGATACGCAGTATTTT. Amino acid sequence: CASSRDRVSDTQYF.

The gene calls are TRBV6-5 and TRBJ2-3; TRBD2 aligns across 8 bases. V shed 6 bases and J 7 bases; nucleotides not matched to a gene: 9. Germline assignment: CDR1 MNHEY and CDR2 SVGAGI. The CDR3 runs to 14 residues. CDR3 protein: CASSPTTSAHTQYF. CDR3 sequence (DNA): TGTGCCAGCAGCCCCACGACTAGCGCTCATACGCAGTATTTT.

This chain connects TRBV14 to TRBJ2-4, with D perhaps TRBD1 (6 bases). The V and J ends lost 3 bases and 0 bases respectively, with 9 bases between them. Germline V lookup: CDR1 SGHDN, CDR2 FVKESK. The CDR3 consists of 15 residues. CDR3 DNA sequence: TGTGCCAGCAGCCAGGACAGAATAGCCAAAAACATTCAGTACTTC. Its translation is CASSQDRIAKNIQYF. Filled out from reference TRBV14 and TRBJ2-4, the complete variable domain reads EAGVTQFPSHSVIEKGQTVTLRCDPISGHDNLYWYRRVMGKEIKFLLHFVKESKQDESGMPNNRFLAERTGGTYSTLKVQPAELEDSGVYFCASSQDRIAKNIQYFGAGTRLSVL.

The J gene is TRBJ2-5, the V gene TRBV7-6; 8 bases are a match to TRBD1. Germline CDR1 is SGHVS and CDR2 is FNYEAQ. The CDR3 spans 15 residues. V lost 4 bases, J lost 3 bases, and 7 bases stayed unmatched. As DNA, the CDR3 is TGTGCCAGCAGCTCACCCGACAGGGGAGAAGAGACCCAGTACTTC. Protein product: CASSSPDRGEETQYF.

The CDR3: CASSLAAHPGYTF. The CDR3, as DNA: TGTGCCAGCAGTTTAGCGGCACATCCTGGCTACACCTTC. The chain couples TRBV12-3 or TRBV12-4 to TRBJ1-2; D uncertain. The V gene lost 0 bases and the J gene lost 7 bases, with 9 bases spanning the gap. The CDR3 loop spans 13 amino acids.

The rearrangement links TRBV5-4 to TRBJ2-1, with D possibly matching TRBD1 (6 bases). The CDR3 covers 15 residues. Per germline, CDR1 SGHNT and CDR2 YYREEE (reference sequence). V was trimmed by 0 bases and J by 2 bases, leaving 9 bases between them. The CDR3 DNA is TGTGCCAGCAGCTTGGTGGGGGCCACCTACAATGAGCAGTTCTTC. Its translation: CASSLVGATYNEQFF.

CDR3 nucleotides: TGTGCCAGCAGCGGGGAGGGCGGGACTAGCGGTTACTTATGGAAGACCCAGTACTTC. This encodes CASSGEGGTSGYLWKTQYF. This chain joins TRBV9 and TRBJ2-5; TRBD2 matches at 11 bases. The J segment lost 6 bases and the V segment lost 3 bases, leaving 19 bases of the junction unmatched. Germline-derived CDR1 and CDR2 are SGDLS and YYNGEE. The CDR3 loop spans 19 amino acids.

This rearrangement joins TRBV5-1 to TRBJ1-1; 7 nucleotides align to TRBD1. This CDR3 comprises 17 residues. Germline V gene data show CDR1 as SGHRS and CDR2 as YFSETQ. The V segment lost 0 bases and the J segment 0 bases; nucleotides outside the gene matches: 8. The CDR3 region is CASSLAEDRRLNTEAFF. The CDR3 DNA sequence: TGCGCCAGCAGCTTGGCCGAGGACAGGAGATTGAACACTGAAGCTTTCTTT.

This clone was counted once. The rearrangement uses TRBV27 and TRBJ1-4; 7 nucleotides match TRBD1. The CDR3 has 15 amino acids. Germline-derived CDR1 and CDR2 are MNHEY and SMNVEV (reference sequence). V lost 0 bases, J lost 2 bases, and 0 bases stayed unmatched. The CDR3 reads CASSLSGGTNEKLFF. CDR3 coding DNA: TGTGCCAGCAGTTTATCAGGGGGCACTAATGAAAAACTGTTTTTT.

Only a few counts were recorded for this clone. The chain links TRBV21-1 to TRBJ1-2; the table names TRBD1, a call not compared with the DNA. TRBV21-1 is shown as a pseudogene. This CDR3 region has 16 residues. The CDR3 DNA is TGTGCCACCCTGGGGGGGACAGGACGGTTTATCTATGGCTACACCTTC. Amino acids: CATLGGTGRFIYGYTF.

The V call is TRBV7-2, the J call TRBJ2-7; the D gene is possibly TRBD2 (6 bases). Germline values: CDR1 SGHTA, CDR2 FQGNSA. V lost 1 base, J lost 3 bases, and 13 bases lay in between. The CDR3 covers 15 residues. The CDR3 DNA is TGTGCCAGCAGCTTAGAGGGTCAGGGACTCTACGAGCAGTACTTC. Translated, it gives CASSLEGQGLYEQYF. The variable domain in full, with the rest retrieved from reference TRBV7-2 and TRBJ2-7, is GAGVSQSPSNKVTEKGKDVELRCDPISGHTALYWYRQSLGQGLEFLIYFQGNSAPDKSGLPSDRFSAERTGGSVSTLTIQRTQQEDSAVYLCASSLEGQGLYEQYFGPGTRLTVT.

Only one count was recorded for this clone. The rearrangement joins TRBV12-3 or TRBV12-4 to TRBJ1-2; D is ambiguous. The CDR3 is 11 residues long. The V end was cut by 2 bases, the J end by 8 bases, with 6 bases between. The chain's CDR3 is CASSLWQGYTF. The CDR3 nucleotides read TGTGCCAGCAGTTTATGGCAGGGCTACACCTTC.

The gene calls are TRBV29-1 and TRBJ1-2; 10 nucleotides agree with TRBD1. Trimming cost V 2 bases and J 6 bases; bases outside gene matches: 3. The CDR3 spans 13 residues. The germline CDR1 and CDR2 sequences are SQVTM and ANQGSEA. The CDR3 protein is CSVERTGGNGYTF. In nucleotides, the CDR3 is TGCAGCGTTGAACGGACAGGGGGAAATGGCTACACCTTC.

V is TRBV24-1 and J is TRBJ1-4, with D hard to call. In germline, CDR1 is KGHDR, CDR2 SFDVKD. CDR3 length: 15 amino acids. Trimming stripped 2 bases from V and 8 bases from J, with 14 bases between. This CDR3 is CATSDSLDLREKLFF. For the CDR3, the DNA is TGTGCCACCAGTGATTCCCTCGATCTGCGCGAAAAACTGTTTTTT.